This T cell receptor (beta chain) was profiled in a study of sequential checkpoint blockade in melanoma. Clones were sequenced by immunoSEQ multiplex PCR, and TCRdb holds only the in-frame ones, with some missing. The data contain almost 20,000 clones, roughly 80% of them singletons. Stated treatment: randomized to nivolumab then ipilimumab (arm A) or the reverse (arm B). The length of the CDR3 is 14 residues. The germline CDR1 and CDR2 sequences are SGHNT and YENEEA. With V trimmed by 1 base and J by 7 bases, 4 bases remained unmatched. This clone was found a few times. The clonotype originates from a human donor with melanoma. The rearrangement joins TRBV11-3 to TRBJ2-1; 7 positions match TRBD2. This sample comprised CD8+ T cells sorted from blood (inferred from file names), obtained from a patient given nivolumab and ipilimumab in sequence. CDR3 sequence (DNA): TGTGCCAGCAGCTTAGCACTAGCGATGAATGAGCAGTTCTTC. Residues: CASSLALAMNEQFF.